This T cell receptor beta chain stems from a study of blood T cell repertoires in COVID-19. Germline assignment: CDR1 SQVTM and CDR2 ANQGSEA. The CDR3 totals 14 residues. The trim removed 4 bases at V and 2 bases at J, leaving 2 bases unmatched. Study processing details: By means of reference gene primer amplification, nucleated cell counts were estimated. The table came from immunoSEQ multiplex PCR; TCRdb's copy has only in-frame clones and leaves some out. V, J and clone size were drawn from that table, and D and trimming were deduced from the DNA. The table records around 60,000 clones, more than 70% of them present only once. Seattle cases were enrolled at active infection and followed longitudinally.

Material for sequencing was peripheral blood. The chain uses TRBV29-1 and TRBJ2-3; 11 bases map to TRBD2. This TCR was recovered from a man aged 25-45 years with COVID-19, enrolled during active disease. The CDR3 here is CSVGLAGFTDTQYF. The CDR3 DNA reads TGCAGCGTTGGACTAGCGGGATTCACAGATACGCAGTATTTT.